The 23 T cell receptor beta chains in this list originate from one sample, sequenced in a study of shared clonotypes between healthy human individuals. The table came from immunoSEQ multiplex PCR; TCRdb's copy has only in-frame clones and leaves some out. Of around 2.3 million clones in the sample, approximately 96% are singletons; the top ten hold over 0.1%. Material: naive CD4+ T cells sorted from blood. Subset here: CD45RA+ positively selected. The source of these receptors is a man in his late teens or twenties in good health.

The chain has TRBV25-1 and TRBJ2-7, with unresolved D. Germline V CDR1 and CDR2: MGHDK, SYGVNS. This CDR3 is built from 14 residues. The V gene lost 1 base and the J gene lost 1 base, with 8 bases spanning the gap. CDR3 coding DNA: TGTGCCAGCAGTGAATCCGGTAGATCCTACGAGCAGTACTTC. Its protein is CASSESGRSYEQYF.

The CDR3 DNA follows: TGTGCCAGCAGTGAACAGGGAGCCCCATCCTACGAGCAGTACTTC. Translating it yields CASSEQGAPSYEQYF. The V gene is TRBV6-1, the J gene TRBJ2-7; TRBD1 or TRBD2 may be the D gene (5 bases each). V dropped 2 bases and J dropped 1 base, with 12 bases sitting between them. The CDR3 totals 15 residues. CDR1 and CDR2 from the germline V gene are MNHNS and SASEGT.

This clone has just one count. The chain joins TRBV6-5 to TRBJ2-7; D call uncertain. Trimming took 0 bases from V and 0 from J, leaving 12 bases between them. This CDR3 is 16 amino acids long. The germline V gene has CDR1 MNHEY and CDR2 SVGAGI. The CDR3 region is CASSYSSKGHSYEQYF. CDR3 DNA sequence: TGTGCCAGCAGTTACTCGTCGAAAGGGCACTCCTACGAGCAGTACTTC.

This chain joins TRBV6-6 and TRBJ2-7; TRBD2 is a possible D gene (6 bases). With 7 bases removed from V and 0 bases from J, the gap between germline ends came to 19 bases. Germline V gives CDR1 MNHNY, CDR2 SVGAGI (reference sequence). The length of the CDR3 is 16 residues. The CDR3 loop reads CASILQVSGASYEQYF. In DNA form, the CDR3 reads TGTGCCAGCATTTTACAGGTTAGCGGAGCCTCCTACGAGCAGTACTTC.

V is TRBV9 and J is TRBJ2-3; D ambiguous. The CDR3 spans 12 residues. CDR1 is SGDLS and CDR2 is YYNGEE in the germline V gene. Trimming removed 3 bases from V and 8 bases from J, with 10 bases in between. The CDR3 reads CASSAIDGTQYF. CDR3 DNA sequence: TGTGCCAGCAGCGCTATAGATGGTACGCAGTATTTT.

This chain links TRBV5-1 with TRBJ2-3; no firm D call. Per the germline V gene, CDR1 is SGHRS and CDR2 is YFSETQ. Trimming stripped 0 bases from V and 3 bases from J, with 11 bases between. The CDR3 contains 15 residues. CDR3 protein: CASSLDWSSTDTQYF. CDR3 nucleotides: TGCGCCAGCAGCTTGGATTGGTCATCTACAGATACGCAGTATTTT.

This chain joins TRBV2 and TRBJ2-2; tentatively, D is TRBD1 or TRBD2 (5 bases each). V was clipped by 4 bases and J by 1 base, with 16 bases between them. The CDR3 runs 17 residues. Per germline, CDR1 SNHLY and CDR2 FYNNEI. The CDR3 bases are TGTGCCAGCAGTGCCGCTCCGGGACCAAAGAACACCGGGGAGCTGTTTTTT. It encodes CASSAAPGPKNTGELFF.

The chain uses TRBV5-1 and TRBJ1-5, with TRBD1 identical over 8 bases. The CDR3 totals 16 residues. J gave up 3 bases and V 4 bases, and 9 bases lay outside the gene matches. Per germline, CDR1 SGHRS and CDR2 YFSETQ. CDR3 coding DNA: TGCGCCAGCAGCCCCGGGACAGGCAGCTTCAATCAGCCCCAGCATTTT. This sequence encodes CASSPGTGSFNQPQHF. Filled out from reference TRBV5-1 and TRBJ1-5, the complete variable domain reads KAGVTQTPRYLIKTRGQQVTLSCSPISGHRSVSWYQQTPGQGLQFLFEYFSETQRNKGNFPGRFSGRQFSNSRSEMNVSTLELGDSALYLCASSPGTGSFNQPQHFGDGTRLSIL.

Notes on this clone: The sample carries other DNA sequences with the same CDR3. This rearrangement joins TRBV2 to TRBJ1-2, with D perhaps TRBD1 (5 bases). Trimming shortened V by 0 bases and J by 2 bases, and 7 bases separated the two germline ends. This CDR3 region has 14 residues. Per germline, CDR1 SNHLY and CDR2 FYNNEI. Here the CDR3 DNA reads TGTGCCAGCAGTGAAGCAGGGGTAAACTATGGCTACACCTTC. Its translation: CASSEAGVNYGYTF.

J is TRBJ1-1 and V is TRBV6-1; D uncertain. The germline gives CDR1 MNHNS, CDR2 SASEGT. The CDR3 is 14 residues long. V lost 1 base and J 1 base, leaving 7 bases between the germline ends. In DNA, the CDR3 is TGTGCCAGCAGTGAAGAGCCCCAGAACACTGAAGCTTTCTTT. Amino acid sequence: CASSEEPQNTEAFF.

The gene calls are TRBV4-1 and TRBJ2-7; 9 bases fit TRBD2. This CDR3 contains 15 residues. V dropped 4 bases and J dropped 1; count of bases not matched to a gene: 5. Germline V gene lookup returns CDR1 MGHRA and CDR2 YSYEKL. The CDR3 DNA reads TGCGCCAGCAGCCCAGGACTAGCGATTTCCTACGAGCAGTACTTC. Protein product: CASSPGLAISYEQYF.

The chain carries TRBV7-9 and TRBJ2-7; 12 bases align to TRBD1. V shed 4 bases, J shed 4 bases, and the junction held 8 bases outside the gene matches. The CDR3 is 16 amino acids. Germline V gene lookup returns CDR1 SEHNR and CDR2 FQNEAQ (reference sequence). Written as DNA, the CDR3 is TGTGCCAGCAGCTCCTTACCGGGACAGGGGGCTTACGAGCAGTACTTC. It specifies CASSSLPGQGAYEQYF.

This clone occurred once. The chain couples TRBV7-9 to TRBJ1-2; tentatively, D is TRBD1 (5 bases). This CDR3 has 15 residues. The germline V gene has CDR1 SEHNR and CDR2 FQNEAQ (reference sequence). Trimming cost V 5 bases and J 5 bases, with 18 bases left between them. CDR3 coding DNA: TGTGCCAGCAGCGCATACGTCGGGACGGAGTATGGCTACACCTTC. Translation gives CASSAYVGTEYGYTF.

The chain couples TRBV9 to TRBJ1-1, with a tentative D call TRBD1 (5 bases). Germline loops: CDR1 SGDLS, CDR2 YYNGEE. CDR3 length: 14 amino acids. V was pared by 3 bases and J by 0 bases, with 9 bases between. The CDR3 coding sequence is TGTGCCAGCAGCGAGGGACGTTTGAACACTGAAGCTTTCTTT. Protein: CASSEGRLNTEAFF.

The chain joins TRBV2 to TRBJ2-4; no clear D. The V end lost 1 base, the J end lost 0 bases, and 4 bases lay between the germline ends. The CDR3 totals 14 residues. Germline CDR1 reads SNHLY; CDR2 reads FYNNEI. For the CDR3, the DNA is TGTGCCAGCAGTGAAGAGGTAGCCAAAAACATTCAGTACTTC. As protein: CASSEEVAKNIQYF.

This chain joins TRBV7-2 and TRBJ2-1, with D perhaps being TRBD1 or TRBD2 (5 bases each). CDR1 and CDR2 from the germline V gene are SGHTA and FQGNSA. The CDR3 has 15 residues. V gave up 5 bases and J gave up 0 bases, with 11 bases separating them. The CDR3 here is CASSRDGSSYNEQFF. The CDR3 DNA sequence: TGTGCCAGCAGCCGGGACGGAAGCTCCTACAATGAGCAGTTCTTC.

CDR3 DNA: TGTGCCTGGAGTGCCCTTAGGACTAGCGGGAGGTTCTCGCAAGAGACCCAGTACTTC. Protein product: CAWSALRTSGRFSQETQYF. The genes are TRBV30 and TRBJ2-5; 14 positions match TRBD2. CDR1 and CDR2 (germline): GTSNPN, SVGIG (reference sequence). This CDR3 has 19 amino acids. Trimming cost V 1 base and J 2 bases; bases outside gene matches: 12.

J is TRBJ2-3 and V is TRBV5-1; D could derive from TRBD1 or TRBD2 (5 bases each). The CDR3 consists of 14 residues. V was cut by 4 bases and J by 6 bases, with 15 bases left in between. Germline lookup yields CDR1 SGHRS and CDR2 YFSETQ. Here the CDR3 reads CASSGGPGADTQYF. The CDR3 DNA reads TGCGCCAGCAGCGGCGGGCCTGGGGCGGATACGCAGTATTTT.

The genes are TRBV2 and TRBJ1-5; D ambiguous. Trimming removed 8 bases at V and 9 bases at J, with 23 bases between. Germline lookup yields CDR1 SNHLY and CDR2 FYNNEI. The CDR3 extends over 15 amino acids. The CDR3 DNA sequence: TGTGCCAGCCAAAAAGAGCAGACACCCTCTACGCCCCAGCATTTT. Amino acid sequence: CASQKEQTPSTPQHF.

V and J are TRBV10-3 and TRBJ1-2; D remains ambiguous. Trimming cost V 2 bases and J 12 bases, with 13 bases left between them. The CDR3 is 12 residues long. CDR1 ENHRY and CDR2 SYGVKD come from the germline V gene. The CDR3 region has the DNA TGTGCCATCAGTGAGGGACGTGAAAAAAACACCTTC. Its protein product is CAISEGREKNTF.

This chain uses TRBV28 with TRBJ1-1; a weak D match, TRBD1 (5 bases). The CDR3 contains 14 residues. The ends were cut back, 3 bases at V and 7 bases at J, with 15 bases in the middle. Looked up from germline, CDR1 is MDHEN and CDR2 is SYDVKM. The CDR3: CASSFKGYGLEAFF. The CDR3 DNA is TGTGCCAGCAGTTTTAAGGGGTACGGGCTTGAAGCTTTCTTT.

The J gene is TRBJ1-2, the V gene TRBV21-1; TRBD1, the D gene given by the table, was not confirmed from the DNA. TRBV21-1 is a documented pseudogene. CDR3 length: 16 residues. The CDR3 protein is CASSKARWAPNYGYTF. The CDR3 DNA reads TGTGCCAGCAGCAAGGCCAGGTGGGCTCCCAACTATGGCTACACCTTC.

Here the CDR3 reads CASRLEQGAYGYTF. The DNA for the CDR3 is TGTGCCAGTAGGCTCGAACAGGGGGCGTATGGCTACACCTTC. The V and J genes are TRBV19 and TRBJ1-2; 9 positions agree with TRBD1. Trimming cost V 6 bases and J 5 bases; bases outside gene matches: 7. The CDR3 totals 14 residues. Germline V gene lookup returns CDR1 LNHDA and CDR2 SQIVND (reference sequence).